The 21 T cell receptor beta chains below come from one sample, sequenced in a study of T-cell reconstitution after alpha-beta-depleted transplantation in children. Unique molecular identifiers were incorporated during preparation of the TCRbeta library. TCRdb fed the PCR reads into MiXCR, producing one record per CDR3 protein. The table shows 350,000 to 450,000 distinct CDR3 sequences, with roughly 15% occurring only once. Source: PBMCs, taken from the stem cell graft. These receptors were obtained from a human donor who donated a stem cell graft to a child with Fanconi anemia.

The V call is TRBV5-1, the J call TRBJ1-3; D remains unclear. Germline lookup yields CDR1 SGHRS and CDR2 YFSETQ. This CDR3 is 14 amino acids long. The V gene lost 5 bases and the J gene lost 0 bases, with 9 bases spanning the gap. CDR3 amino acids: CASRGSHSGNTIYF. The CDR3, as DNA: TGCGCCAGCAGGGGCAGTCACTCTGGAAACACCATATATTTT. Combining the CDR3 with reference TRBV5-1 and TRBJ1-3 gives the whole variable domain KAGVTQTPRYLIKTRGQQVTLSCSPISGHRSVSWYQQTPGQGLQFLFEYFSETQRNKGNFPGRFSGRQFSNSRSEMNVSTLELGDSALYLCASRGSHSGNTIYFGEGSWLTVV.

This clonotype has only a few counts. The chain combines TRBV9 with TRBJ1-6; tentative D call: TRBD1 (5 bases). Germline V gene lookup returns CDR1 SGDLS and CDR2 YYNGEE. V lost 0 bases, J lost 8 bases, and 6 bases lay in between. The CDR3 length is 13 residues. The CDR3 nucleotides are TGTGCCAGCAGCGTAGGGGGCGATTCACCCCTCCACTTT. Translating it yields CASSVGGDSPLHF.

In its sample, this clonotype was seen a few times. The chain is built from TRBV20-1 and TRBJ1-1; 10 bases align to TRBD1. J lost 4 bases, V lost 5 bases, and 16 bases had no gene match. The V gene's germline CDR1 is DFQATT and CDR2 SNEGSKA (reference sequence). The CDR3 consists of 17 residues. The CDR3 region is CSAPGDRDRGFGTEAFF. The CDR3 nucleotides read TGCAGTGCTCCGGGGGATCGGGACAGGGGTTTCGGCACTGAAGCTTTCTTT.

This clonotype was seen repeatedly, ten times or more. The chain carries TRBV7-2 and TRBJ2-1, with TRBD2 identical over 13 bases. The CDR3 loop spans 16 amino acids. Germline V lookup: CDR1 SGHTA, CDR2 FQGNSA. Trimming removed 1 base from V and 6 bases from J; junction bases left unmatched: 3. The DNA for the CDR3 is TGTGCCAGCAGCTTAGTTGGGACTAGCGGGGCCAATGAGCAGTTCTTC. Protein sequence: CASSLVGTSGANEQFF.

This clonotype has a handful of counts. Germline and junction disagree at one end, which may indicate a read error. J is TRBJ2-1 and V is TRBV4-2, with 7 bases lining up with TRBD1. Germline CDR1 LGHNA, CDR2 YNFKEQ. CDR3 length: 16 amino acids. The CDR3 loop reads CASSQDFRGSSNEQFF. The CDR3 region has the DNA TGTGCCAGCAGCCAAGACTTCAGGGGGTCCTCCAATGAGCAGTTCTTC.

The CDR3, as DNA: TGCGCCAGCAGCGGACAGTCGGGCACTGAAGCTTTCTTT. Its translation: CASSGQSGTEAFF. J is TRBJ1-1 and V is TRBV10-1; perhaps TRBD1 as D (6 bases). This CDR3 comprises 13 residues. The germline V gene encodes CDR1 WNHNN and CDR2 SYGVQD (reference sequence). Trimming took 6 bases from V and 4 from J, leaving 12 bases between them.

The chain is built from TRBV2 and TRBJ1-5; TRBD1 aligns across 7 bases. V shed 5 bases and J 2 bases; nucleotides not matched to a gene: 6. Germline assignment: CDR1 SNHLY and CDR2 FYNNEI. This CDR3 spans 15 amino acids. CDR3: CASSKPGQRNQPQHF. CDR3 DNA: TGTGCCAGCAGTAAACCGGGACAGCGCAATCAGCCCCAGCATTTT.

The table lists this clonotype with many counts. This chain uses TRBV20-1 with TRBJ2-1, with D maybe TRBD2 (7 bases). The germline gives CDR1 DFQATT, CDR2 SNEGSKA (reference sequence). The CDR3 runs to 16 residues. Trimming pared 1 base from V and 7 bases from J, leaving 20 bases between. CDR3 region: CSARGGGGRGINEQFF. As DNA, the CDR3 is TGCAGTGCTAGAGGTGGGGGGGGGCGCGGGATAAATGAGCAGTTCTTC.

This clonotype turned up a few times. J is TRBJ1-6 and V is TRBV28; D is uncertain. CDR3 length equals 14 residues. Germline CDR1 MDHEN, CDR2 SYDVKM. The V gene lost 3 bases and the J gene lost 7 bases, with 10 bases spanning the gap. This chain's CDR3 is CASSFRQTNSPLHF. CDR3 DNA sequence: TGTGCCAGCAGTTTCAGGCAGACGAATTCACCCCTCCACTTT.

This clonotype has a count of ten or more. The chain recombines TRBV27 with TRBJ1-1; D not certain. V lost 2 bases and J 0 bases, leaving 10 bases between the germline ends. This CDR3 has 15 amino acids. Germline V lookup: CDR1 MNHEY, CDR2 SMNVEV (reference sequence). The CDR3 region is CASSLRYGLNTEAFF. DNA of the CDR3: TGTGCCAGCAGTTTAAGGTACGGATTGAACACTGAAGCTTTCTTT.

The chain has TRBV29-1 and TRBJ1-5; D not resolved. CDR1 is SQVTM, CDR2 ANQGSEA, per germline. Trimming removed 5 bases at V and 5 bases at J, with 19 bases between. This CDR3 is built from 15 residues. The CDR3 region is CSVKGGGGSDQPQHF. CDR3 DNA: TGCAGCGTTAAAGGCGGAGGAGGCAGCGATCAGCCCCAGCATTTT.

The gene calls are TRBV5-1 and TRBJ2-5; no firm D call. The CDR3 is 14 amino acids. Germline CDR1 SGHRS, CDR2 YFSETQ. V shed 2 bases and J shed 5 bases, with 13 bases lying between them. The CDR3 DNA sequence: TGCGCCAGCAGCTTAACAGCAGTGGCGGAGACCCAGTACTTC. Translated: CASSLTAVAETQYF.

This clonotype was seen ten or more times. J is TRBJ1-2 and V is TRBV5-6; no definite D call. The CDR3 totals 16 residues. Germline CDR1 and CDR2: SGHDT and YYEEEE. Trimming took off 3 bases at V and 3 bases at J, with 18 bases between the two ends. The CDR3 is CASSSTRRTIHYGYTF. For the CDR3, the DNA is TGTGCCAGCAGCTCGACCCGACGGACCATACACTATGGCTACACCTTC.

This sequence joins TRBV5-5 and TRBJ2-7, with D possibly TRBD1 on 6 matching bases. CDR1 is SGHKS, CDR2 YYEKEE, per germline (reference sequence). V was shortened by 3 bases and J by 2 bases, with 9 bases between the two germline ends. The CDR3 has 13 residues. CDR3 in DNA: TGTGCCAGCAGCTACAGGGTCACCTACGAGCAGTACGTC. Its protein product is CASSYRVTYEQYV.

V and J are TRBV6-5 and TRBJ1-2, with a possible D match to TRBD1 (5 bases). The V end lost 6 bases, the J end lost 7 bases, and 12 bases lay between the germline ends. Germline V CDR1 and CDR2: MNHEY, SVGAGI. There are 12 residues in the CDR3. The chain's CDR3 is CASRQGVAGYTF. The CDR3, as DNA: TGTGCCAGCAGACAAGGGGTAGCTGGCTACACCTTC.

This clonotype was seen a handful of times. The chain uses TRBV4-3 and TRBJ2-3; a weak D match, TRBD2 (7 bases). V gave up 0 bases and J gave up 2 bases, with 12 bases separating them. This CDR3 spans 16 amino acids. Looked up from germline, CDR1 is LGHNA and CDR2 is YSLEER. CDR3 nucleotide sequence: TGCGCCAGCAGCCAAGAGGGACGGGGGGCCACAGATACGCAGTATTTT. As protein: CASSQEGRGATDTQYF.

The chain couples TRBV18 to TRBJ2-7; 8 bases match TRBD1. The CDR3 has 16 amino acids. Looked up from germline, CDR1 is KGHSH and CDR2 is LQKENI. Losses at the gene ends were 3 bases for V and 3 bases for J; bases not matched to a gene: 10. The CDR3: CASSPGTGTGGYEQYF. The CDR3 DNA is TGTGCCAGCTCACCCGGAACCGGGACAGGAGGCTACGAGCAGTACTTC. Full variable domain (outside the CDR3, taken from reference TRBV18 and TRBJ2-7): NAGVMQNPRHLVRRRGQEARLRCSPMKGHSHVYWYRQLPEEGLKFMVYLQKENIIDESGMPKERFSAEFPKEGPSILRIQQVVRGDSAAYFCASSPGTGTGGYEQYFGPGTRLTVT.

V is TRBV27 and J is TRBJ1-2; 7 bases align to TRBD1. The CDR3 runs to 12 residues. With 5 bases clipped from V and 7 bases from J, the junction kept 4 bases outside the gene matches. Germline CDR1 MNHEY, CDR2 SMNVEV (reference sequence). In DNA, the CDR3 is TGTGCCAGCAGTCAAGGGGGCGGTGGCTACACCTTC. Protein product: CASSQGGGGYTF.

The CDR3 DNA reads as TGTGCCAGCAGCCAAGATGGCACAGGGGTTACTGAAGCTTTCTTT. This translates into CASSQDGTGVTEAFF. The gene calls are TRBV3-1 and TRBJ1-1, with 7 bases matching TRBD1. The length of the CDR3 is 15 residues. Trimming took 0 bases from V and 5 from J; bases not matched to a gene: 6. Germline lookup yields CDR1 LGHDT and CDR2 YNNKEL (reference sequence).

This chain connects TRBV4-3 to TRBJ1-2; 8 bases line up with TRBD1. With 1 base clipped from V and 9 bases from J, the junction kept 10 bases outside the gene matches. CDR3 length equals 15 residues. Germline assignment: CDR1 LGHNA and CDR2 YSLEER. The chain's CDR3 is CASSQGLDRARSYTF. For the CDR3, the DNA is TGCGCCAGCAGCCAAGGTCTGGACAGGGCCCGAAGCTACACCTTC.

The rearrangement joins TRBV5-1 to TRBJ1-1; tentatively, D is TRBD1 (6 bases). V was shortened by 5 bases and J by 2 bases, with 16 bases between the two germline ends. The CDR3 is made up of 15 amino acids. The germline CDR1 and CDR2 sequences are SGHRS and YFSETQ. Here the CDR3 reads CASRPLTGINTEAFF. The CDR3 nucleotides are TGCGCCAGCAGACCCCTTACAGGGATCAACACTGAAGCTTTCTTT.